Reported below is one T cell receptor (beta chain). This receptor's antigen is unknown. Qualities for individual bases were not recorded, and no much larger clone is one base off. The CDR3 covers 15 residues, taking in both the cysteine and the phenylalanine. The sequence is cut down to CDR3 DNA, 45 bases in frame from base 1. The germline V and J ends show losses of 0 bases and 2 bases respectively, and no gene match explains 3 bases of the junction. CDR1 and CDR2 are read off the germline V gene as LGHNA and YSLEER. This specimen belongs to a study of shared clonotypes between healthy human individuals (TCRdb year 2020). The study in broad terms: The cohort included a few men and a couple of women between 18 and 49 years of age. For each donor, CD4 naive and CD4 memory were each given three plates, CD8 naive was given two plates, and CD8 memory was given one plate. The study deeply sequenced blood TCR repertoires of about five healthy adults to estimate repertoire size and the extent of clonotype sharing between individuals. To increase sequencing depth and limit assay-specific biases, TCR repertoire library preparation and sequencing were carried out by different laboratories using diverse techniques. Between about 0.94 and 8.9 billion PBMCs per donor were obtained by leukapheresis. What the study reported, not specific to this receptor: Pairwise subsampling led to the expectation that sequencing depth would affect the degree of clonotype sharing among donors. Compared with non-shared clonotypes, clonotypes shared by all four sorted-subset donors had higher generation probabilities. Sampling was limited to blood, and TCR repertoires in tissue likely differ from TCR repertoires in blood. Naive subsets generally had larger estimated clonotype richness than memory subsets. Across a few donors, approximately 5% of naive CD4, approximately 3.6% of naive CD8, approximately 2.5% of memory CD4, and 0.4% to 0.45% of memory CD8 clonotypes were shared. Rarefaction of sorted-subset datasets indicated incomplete sequencing despite the large sequencing depth. Because the study included a small number of donors, the genetic and exposure-history diversity represented was limited.

Using the deep immunoSEQ assay, TCR CDR3 regions were amplified from genomic DNA by multiplex PCR. Genomic DNA extracted from each cell subset was distributed evenly over all wells of several immunoSEQ 96-well plates, and each plate served as one replicate. For sorted subsets, each replicate PCR was loaded with about 0.2 ug genomic DNA, equivalent to about 30,000 T cell genomes. Purified libraries were quantified with a Qubit 3.0 fluorometer, sized on a Bioanalyzer 2100, and re-quantified with the KAPA Library Quantification kit. A separate single-read 150-cycle Illumina NextSeq 550 flow cell was used to sequence each immunoSEQ 96-well plate. The original pipeline was this. Because only junctional sequences without quality scores were contained in the immunoSEQ output, filtering matching that applied to full-length reads could not be performed. Sequences were annotated with PyIR, a Python wrapper for IgBLAST v1.9, and V/J genes and CDR3 were assigned using IMGT germline references. Any read was removed if the V/J assignment was weak (E-value above 1e-6), the CDR3 was missing, or the read contained stop codons, out-of-frame junctions, or ambiguous translated residues. V3J clonotypes were defined as sequences sharing the same inferred V gene, J gene, and CDR3 amino acid sequence. Percentage overlap between repertoires was calculated by dividing the number of shared unique clonotypes by the size of the smaller repertoire. Richness of each repertoire was evaluated using RTK rarefaction, the Chao1 estimator, and Recon v2.1 estimates of unobserved clonotypes. For all TCRbeta clonotypes obtained by the gDNA method from four donors, generation probabilities were computed with OLGA. TCRdb holds this immuneACCESS table with in-frame rearrangements only. Some clones are missing; in checked studies, unresolved V genes explain under half, and the rest has no known cause. V and J calls and clone size are as listed in that table; D and trimming were resolved from the DNA. For this sample there are 2,100,000 or so clones; under 97% appear just once. The leading ten clones occupy over 0.1% of the sample.

Healthy HIV-negative adults with no recently reported acute infections or vaccinations were included as donors. Only Caucasian adults living in Nashville, Tennessee, USA were represented among the donors. CD4+ T cells were enriched by magnetic negative selection; naive cells were then positively selected on CD45RA, and the negative fraction formed the memory subset. Blood was obtained by leukapheresis, after which PBMCs were separated by Ficoll-Histopaque density gradient centrifugation and cryopreserved in liquid nitrogen vapor phase. Analytical flow cytometry was used to check the purity and quantity of each magnetically sorted T cell population. Genomic DNA was isolated from each sorted fraction and quantified by UV absorbance on a Nanodrop 2000c.

This receptor was taken from a man aged 18 to 30 in good health. The sequenced sample was naive CD4+ T cells sorted from blood. Reading the label with the study, this specimen's cell subset or site is: CD45RA+ positively selected. The chain links TRBV4-3 with TRBJ2-7, with 8 bases matching TRBD1. CDR3 sequence: CASSQDPRGPYEQYF. The DNA sequence follows: TGCGCCAGCAGCCAAGACCCCAGGGGGCCCTACGAGCAGTACTTC.